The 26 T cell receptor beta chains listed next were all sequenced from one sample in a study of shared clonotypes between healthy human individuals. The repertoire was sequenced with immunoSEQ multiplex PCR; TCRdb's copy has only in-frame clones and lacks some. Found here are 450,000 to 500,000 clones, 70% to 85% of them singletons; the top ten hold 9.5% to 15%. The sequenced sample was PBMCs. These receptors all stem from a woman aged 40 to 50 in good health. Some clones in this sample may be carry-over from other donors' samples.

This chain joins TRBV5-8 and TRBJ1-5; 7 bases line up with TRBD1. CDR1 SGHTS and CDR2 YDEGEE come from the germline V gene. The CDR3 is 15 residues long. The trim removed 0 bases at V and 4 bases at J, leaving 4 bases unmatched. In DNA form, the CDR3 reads TGTGCCAGCAGCTTGGGCGACAGGGAGAATCAGCCCCAGCATTTT. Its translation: CASSLGDRENQPQHF.

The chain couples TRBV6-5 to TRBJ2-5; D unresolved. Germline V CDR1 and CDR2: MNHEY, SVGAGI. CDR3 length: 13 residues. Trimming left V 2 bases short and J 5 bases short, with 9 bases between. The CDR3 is CASSYNRRETQYF. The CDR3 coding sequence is TGTGCCAGCAGTTACAATCGCCGGGAGACCCAGTACTTC.

The CDR3 is CASSLSRDNYMNTEAFF. The CDR3 coding sequence is TGTGCCAGCAGTTTATCCCGGGACAACTATATGAACACTGAAGCTTTCTTT. The chain links TRBV27 to TRBJ1-1, with D perhaps matching TRBD1 (6 bases). Trimming stripped 0 bases from V and 0 bases from J, with 14 bases between. From germline, CDR1 is MNHEY and CDR2 SMNVEV (reference sequence). The CDR3 extends over 17 amino acids.

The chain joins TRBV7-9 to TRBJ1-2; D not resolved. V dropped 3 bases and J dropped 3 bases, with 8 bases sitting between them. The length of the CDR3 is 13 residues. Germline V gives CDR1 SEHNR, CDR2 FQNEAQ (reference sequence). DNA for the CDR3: TGTGCCAGCAGCTTTCGGGCAGACTATGGCTACACCTTC. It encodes CASSFRADYGYTF.

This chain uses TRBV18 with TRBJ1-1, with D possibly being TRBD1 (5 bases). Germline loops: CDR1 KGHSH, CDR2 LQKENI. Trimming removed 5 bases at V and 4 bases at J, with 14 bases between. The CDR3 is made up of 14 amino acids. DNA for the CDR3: TGTGCCAGCTCATACTCGGGAGGGGCCACTGAAGCTTTCTTT. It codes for CASSYSGGATEAFF.

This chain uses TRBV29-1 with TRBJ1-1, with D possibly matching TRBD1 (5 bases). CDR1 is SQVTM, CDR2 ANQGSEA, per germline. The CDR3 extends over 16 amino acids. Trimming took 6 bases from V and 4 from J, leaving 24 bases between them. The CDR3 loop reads CSVHGLAGWQSTEAFF. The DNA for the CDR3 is TGCAGCGTACACGGATTGGCAGGGTGGCAGAGCACTGAAGCTTTCTTT.

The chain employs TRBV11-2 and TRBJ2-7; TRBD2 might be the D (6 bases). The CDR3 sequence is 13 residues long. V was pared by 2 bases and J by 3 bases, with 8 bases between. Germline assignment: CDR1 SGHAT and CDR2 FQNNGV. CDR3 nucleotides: TGTGCCAGCAGCTTAACGGGGGTCTACGAGCAGTACTTC. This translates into CASSLTGVYEQYF.

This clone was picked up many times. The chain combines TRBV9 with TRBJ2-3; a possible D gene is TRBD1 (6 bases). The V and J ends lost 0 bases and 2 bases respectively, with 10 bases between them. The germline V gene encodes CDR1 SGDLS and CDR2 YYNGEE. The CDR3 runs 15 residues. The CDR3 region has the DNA TGTGCCAGCAGCGTAGTAAAGGGGGACACAGATACGCAGTATTTT. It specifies CASSVVKGDTDTQYF.

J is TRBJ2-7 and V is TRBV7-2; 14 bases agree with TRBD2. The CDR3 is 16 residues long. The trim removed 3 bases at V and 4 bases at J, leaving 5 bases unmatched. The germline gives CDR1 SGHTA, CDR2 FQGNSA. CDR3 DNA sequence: TGTGCCAGCAGCTTCCCGACTAGCGGGAGGGTTTACGAGCAGTACTTC. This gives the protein CASSFPTSGRVYEQYF.

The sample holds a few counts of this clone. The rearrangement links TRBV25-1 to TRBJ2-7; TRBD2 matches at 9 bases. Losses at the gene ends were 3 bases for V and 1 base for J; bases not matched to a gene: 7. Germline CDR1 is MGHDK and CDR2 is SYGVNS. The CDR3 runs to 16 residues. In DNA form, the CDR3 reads TGTGCCAGCAGTGACAAGGGTAGCGGGAGTTCCTACGAGCAGTACTTC. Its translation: CASSDKGSGSSYEQYF.

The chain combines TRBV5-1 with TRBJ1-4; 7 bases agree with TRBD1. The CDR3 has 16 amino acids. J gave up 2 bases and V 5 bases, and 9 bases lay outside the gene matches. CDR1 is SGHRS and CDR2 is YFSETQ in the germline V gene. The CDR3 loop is CASSRGARGTNEKLFF. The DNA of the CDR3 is TGCGCCAGCAGTCGCGGAGCCAGGGGGACTAATGAAAAACTGTTTTTT.

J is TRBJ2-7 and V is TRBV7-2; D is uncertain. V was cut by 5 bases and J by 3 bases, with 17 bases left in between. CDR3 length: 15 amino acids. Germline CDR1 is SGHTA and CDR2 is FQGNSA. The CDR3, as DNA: TGTGCCAGCAGCAATAGGGTGTCCGGGCACTACGAGCAGTACTTC. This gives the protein CASSNRVSGHYEQYF. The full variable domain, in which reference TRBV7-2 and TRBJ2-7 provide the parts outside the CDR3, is GAGVSQSPSNKVTEKGKDVELRCDPISGHTALYWYRQSLGQGLEFLIYFQGNSAPDKSGLPSDRFSAERTGGSVSTLTIQRTQQEDSAVYLCASSNRVSGHYEQYFGPGTRLTVT.

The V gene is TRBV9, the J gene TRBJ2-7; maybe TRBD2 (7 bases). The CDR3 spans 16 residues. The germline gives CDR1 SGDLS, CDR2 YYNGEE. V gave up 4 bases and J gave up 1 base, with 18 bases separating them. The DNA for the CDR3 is TGTGCCAGCAGCCCCAGGGGAGGGGCCCCTTCCTACGAGCAGTACTTC. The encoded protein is CASSPRGGAPSYEQYF.

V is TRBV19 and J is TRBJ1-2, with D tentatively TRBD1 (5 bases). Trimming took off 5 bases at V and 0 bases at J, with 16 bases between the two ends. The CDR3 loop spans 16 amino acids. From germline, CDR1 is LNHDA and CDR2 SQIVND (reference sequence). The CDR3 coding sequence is TGTGCCAGTAGTCCCCGCAGGGAAAAAACTAACTATGGCTACACCTTC. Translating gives CASSPRREKTNYGYTF. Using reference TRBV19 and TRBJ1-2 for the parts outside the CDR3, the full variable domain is DGGITQSPKYLFRKEGQNVTLSCEQNLNHDAMYWYRQDPGQGLRLIYYSQIVNDFQKGDIAEGYSVSREKKESFPLTVTSAQKNPTAFYLCASSPRREKTNYGYTFGSGTRLTVV.

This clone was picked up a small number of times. The CDR3 DNA reads as TGTGCCAGCAGCCGTAGGACAGAGCTTTATGGCTACACCTTC. Translated: CASSRRTELYGYTF. The rearrangement links TRBV5-4 to TRBJ1-2; weak D call: TRBD1 (6 bases). Germline-derived CDR1 and CDR2 are SGHNT and YYREEE (reference sequence). V lost 4 bases and J lost 5, with 15 bases in between. CDR3 length equals 14 residues.

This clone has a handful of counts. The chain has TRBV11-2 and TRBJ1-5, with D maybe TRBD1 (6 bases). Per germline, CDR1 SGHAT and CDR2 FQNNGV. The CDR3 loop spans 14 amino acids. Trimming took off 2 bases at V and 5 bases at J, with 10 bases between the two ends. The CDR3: CASSLNGQHQPQHF. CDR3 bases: TGTGCCAGCAGCTTAAATGGACAGCATCAGCCCCAGCATTTT.

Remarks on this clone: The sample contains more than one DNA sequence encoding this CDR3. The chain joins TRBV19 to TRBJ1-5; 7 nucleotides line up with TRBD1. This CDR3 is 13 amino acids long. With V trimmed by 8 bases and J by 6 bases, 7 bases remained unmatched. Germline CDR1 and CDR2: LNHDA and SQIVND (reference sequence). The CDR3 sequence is CASSGTGAQPQHF. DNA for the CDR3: TGTGCCAGTTCGGGAACAGGGGCTCAGCCCCAGCATTTT.

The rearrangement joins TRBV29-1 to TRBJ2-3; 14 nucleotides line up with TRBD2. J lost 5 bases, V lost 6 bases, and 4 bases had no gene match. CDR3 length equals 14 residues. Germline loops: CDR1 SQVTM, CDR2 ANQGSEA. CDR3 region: CSVGTSGGRDTQYF. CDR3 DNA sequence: TGCAGCGTCGGGACTAGCGGGGGACGAGATACGCAGTATTTT.

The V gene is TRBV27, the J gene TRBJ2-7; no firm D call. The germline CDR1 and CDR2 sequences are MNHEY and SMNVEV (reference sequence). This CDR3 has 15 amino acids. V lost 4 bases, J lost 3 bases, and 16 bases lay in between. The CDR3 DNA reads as TGTGCCAGCAGTTGGAATCTTGTGGGTGTCTACGAGCAGTACTTC. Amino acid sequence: CASSWNLVGVYEQYF.

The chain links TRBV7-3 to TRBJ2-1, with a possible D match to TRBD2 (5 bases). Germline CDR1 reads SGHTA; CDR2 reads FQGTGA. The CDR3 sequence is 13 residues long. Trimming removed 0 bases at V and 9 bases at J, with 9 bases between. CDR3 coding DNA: TGTGCCAGCAGCTTAACGGCGGGTAGTGAGCAGTTCTTC. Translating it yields CASSLTAGSEQFF.

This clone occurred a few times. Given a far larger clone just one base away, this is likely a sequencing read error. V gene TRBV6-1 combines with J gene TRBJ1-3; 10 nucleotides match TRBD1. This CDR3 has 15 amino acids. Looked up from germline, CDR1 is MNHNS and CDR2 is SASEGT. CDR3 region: CASSLTGGKGNTVYF. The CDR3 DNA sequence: TGTGCCAGCAGCTTGACAGGGGGCAAAGGAAACACCGTATATTTT.

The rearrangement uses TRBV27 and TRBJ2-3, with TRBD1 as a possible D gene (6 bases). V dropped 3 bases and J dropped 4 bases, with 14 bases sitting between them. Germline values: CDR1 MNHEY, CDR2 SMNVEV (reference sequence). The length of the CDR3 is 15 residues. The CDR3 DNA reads TGTGCCAGCAGTTTCCTTACAGGGTTCCCAGATACGCAGTATTTT. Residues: CASSFLTGFPDTQYF.

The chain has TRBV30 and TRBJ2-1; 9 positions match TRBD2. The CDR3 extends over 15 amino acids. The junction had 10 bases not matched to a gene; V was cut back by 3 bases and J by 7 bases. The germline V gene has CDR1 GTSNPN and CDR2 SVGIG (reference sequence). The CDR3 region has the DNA TGTGCCTGGAGGGACTCTAGCGGGGTGGGGAATGAGCAGTTCTTC. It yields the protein CAWRDSSGVGNEQFF.

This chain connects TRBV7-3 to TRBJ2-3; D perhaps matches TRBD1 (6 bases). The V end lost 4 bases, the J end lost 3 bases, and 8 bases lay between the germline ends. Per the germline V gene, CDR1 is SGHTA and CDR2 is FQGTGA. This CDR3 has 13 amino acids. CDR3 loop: CASSSGQTDTQYF. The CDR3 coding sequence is TGTGCCAGCAGCTCCGGACAGACAGATACGCAGTATTTT.

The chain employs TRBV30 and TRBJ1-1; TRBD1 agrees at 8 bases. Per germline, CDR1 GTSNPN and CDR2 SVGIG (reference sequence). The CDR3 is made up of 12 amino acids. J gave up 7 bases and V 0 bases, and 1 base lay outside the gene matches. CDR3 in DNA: TGTGCCTGGAGTGTACAGGGGGATGAAGCTTTCTTT. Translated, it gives CAWSVQGDEAFF. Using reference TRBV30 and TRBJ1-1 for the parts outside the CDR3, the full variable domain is SQTIHQWPATLVQPVGSPLSLECTVEGTSNPNLYWYRQAAGRGLQLLFYSVGIGQISSEVPQNLSASRPQDRQFILSSKKLLLSDSGFYLCAWSVQGDEAFFGQGTRLTVV.

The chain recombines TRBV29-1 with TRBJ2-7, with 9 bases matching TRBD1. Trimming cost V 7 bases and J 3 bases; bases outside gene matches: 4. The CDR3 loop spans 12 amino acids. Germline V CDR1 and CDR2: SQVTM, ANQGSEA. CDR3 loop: CSAGTGNYEQYF. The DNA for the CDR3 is TGCAGCGCCGGGACAGGGAACTACGAGCAGTACTTC.